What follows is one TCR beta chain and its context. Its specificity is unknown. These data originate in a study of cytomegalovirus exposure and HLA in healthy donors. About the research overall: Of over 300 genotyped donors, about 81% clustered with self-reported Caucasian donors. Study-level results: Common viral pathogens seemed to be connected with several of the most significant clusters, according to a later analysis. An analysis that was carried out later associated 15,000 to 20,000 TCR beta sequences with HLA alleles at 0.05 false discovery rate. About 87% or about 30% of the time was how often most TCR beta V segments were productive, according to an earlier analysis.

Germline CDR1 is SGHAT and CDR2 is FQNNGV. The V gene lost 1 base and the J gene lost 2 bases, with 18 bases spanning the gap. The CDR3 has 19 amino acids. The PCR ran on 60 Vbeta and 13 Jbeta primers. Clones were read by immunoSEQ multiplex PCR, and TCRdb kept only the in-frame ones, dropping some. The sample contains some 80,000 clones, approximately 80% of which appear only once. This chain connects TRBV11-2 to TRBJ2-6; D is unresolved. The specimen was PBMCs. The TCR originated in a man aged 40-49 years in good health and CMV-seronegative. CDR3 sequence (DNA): TGTGCCAGCAGCTTAGGACGTGGCCCCAGGTTAACTGGGGCCAACGTCCTGACTTTC. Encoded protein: CASSLGRGPRLTGANVLTF.